One and the same sample provided the 14 T cell receptor beta chains below, sequenced in a study of neurological immune-mediated disorders. In TCRdb, the 5' RACE reads were re-called with MiXCR into one record per CDR3 protein. The sample comprises approximately 85,000 distinct CDR3 sequences, 13% of which are singletons, and under 6% rests with the top ten. As for time point: longitudinal time-point 2. The material sequenced was PBMCs. The receptors were sampled from a female donor with HTLV-1-associated myelopathy (HAM/TSP).

At least ten counts were recorded for this clonotype. The V gene is TRBV7-2, the J gene TRBJ2-7, with 11 bases aligning to TRBD2. From germline, CDR1 is SGHTA and CDR2 FQGNSA. J was trimmed by 9 bases and V by 3 bases; bases with no gene match: 16. This CDR3 comprises 17 residues. The CDR3 nucleotides read TGTGCCAGCAGCTTCCCCTCCGGGACTAGCGGTCCCACGGGGCAGTACTTC. This translates into CASSFPSGTSGPTGQYF.

This clonotype was seen ten or more times. V is TRBV7-2 and J is TRBJ2-7, with D maybe TRBD1 (5 bases). This CDR3 comprises 14 residues. V dropped 1 base and J dropped 4 bases, with 11 bases sitting between them. Germline values: CDR1 SGHTA, CDR2 FQGNSA. DNA of the CDR3: TGTGCCAGCAGCTTAGGCAGGGTAGGGTACGAGCAGTACTTC. This gives the protein CASSLGRVGYEQYF. Based on the CDR3 plus reference TRBV7-2 and TRBJ2-7, the full variable domain is GAGVSQSPSNKVTEKGKDVELRCDPISGHTALYWYRQSLGQGLEFLIYFQGNSAPDKSGLPSDRFSAERTGGSVSTLTIQRTQQEDSAVYLCASSLGRVGYEQYFGPGTRLTVT.

The sample holds many counts of this clonotype. This sequence joins TRBV6-5 and TRBJ1-2; D call uncertain. CDR1 and CDR2 from the germline V gene are MNHEY and SVGAGI. The CDR3 extends over 13 amino acids. The ends were cut back, 9 bases at V and 0 bases at J, with 11 bases in the middle. The DNA of the CDR3 is TGTGCCAGTTACAGAGGAGCTAACTATGGCTACACCTTC. The encoded protein is CASYRGANYGYTF.

In regard to this clonotype: It may be a read error: a sequence one base away is much more abundant. CDR3 sequence: CATSSNRHNEQFF. The CDR3 nucleotides read TGTGCTACCAGCAGTAACAGACACAATGAGCAGTTCTTC. V gene TRBV15 combines with J gene TRBJ2-1; D is uncertain. This CDR3 region has 13 residues. The germline V gene has CDR1 LNHNV and CDR2 YYDKDF (reference sequence).

This chain links TRBV5-1 with TRBJ2-1; 11 bases are a match to TRBD2. Germline assignment: CDR1 SGHRS and CDR2 YFSETQ. V was clipped by 4 bases and J by 6 bases; unmatched bases: 6. This CDR3 region has 15 residues. This CDR3 is CASSPGTSGSNEQFF. Here the CDR3 DNA reads TGCGCCAGCAGCCCCGGGACTAGCGGCAGCAATGAGCAGTTCTTC. The whole variable domain, filled in from reference TRBV5-1 and TRBJ2-1, reads KAGVTQTPRYLIKTRGQQVTLSCSPISGHRSVSWYQQTPGQGLQFLFEYFSETQRNKGNFPGRFSGRQFSNSRSEMNVSTLELGDSALYLCASSPGTSGSNEQFFGPGTRLTVL.

This clonotype appeared many times. J is TRBJ1-2 and V is TRBV20-1; D remains ambiguous. V lost 3 bases and J 4 bases, leaving 9 bases between the germline ends. The germline V gene encodes CDR1 DFQATT and CDR2 SNEGSKA (reference sequence). The CDR3 has 12 residues. The CDR3 nucleotides read TGCAGTGCTAGGGGTCGTATCTATGGCTACACCTTC. Translating it yields CSARGRIYGYTF.

This clonotype came up many times. This rearrangement joins TRBV5-1 to TRBJ1-1; D is perhaps TRBD1 (6 bases). The CDR3 is 14 residues long. Germline assignment: CDR1 SGHRS and CDR2 YFSETQ. Trimming stripped 4 bases from V and 0 bases from J, with 10 bases between. The CDR3 here is CASSHGQMNTEAFF. The DNA for the CDR3 is TGCGCCAGCAGCCACGGACAGATGAACACTGAAGCTTTCTTT.

This clonotype has a count of ten or more. The gene calls are TRBV29-1 and TRBJ2-5; a weak D match, TRBD2 (5 bases). V lost 5 bases to trimming and J lost 7 bases, with 11 bases between them. CDR3 length equals 11 residues. The germline V gene encodes CDR1 SQVTM and CDR2 ANQGSEA. CDR3 loop: CSVRVAGTQYF. The CDR3, as DNA: TGCAGCGTTCGAGTCGCGGGGACCCAGTACTTC.

This clonotype was counted at least ten times. V usage is TRBV12-3 or TRBV12-4 and J usage is TRBJ2-5; 7 bases align to TRBD2. The CDR3 totals 16 residues. Germline trimming cut 0 bases from V and 0 bases from J; bases unmatched to any gene: 4. The CDR3 is CASSLAWGGHQETQYF. CDR3 coding DNA: TGTGCCAGCAGTTTAGCGTGGGGGGGTCACCAAGAGACCCAGTACTTC.

This clonotype was counted between two and nine times. DNA for the CDR3: TGTGCCAGCAGCTTATTGGGGGGATTCACCTACGAGCAGTACTTC. Its translation: CASSLLGGFTYEQYF. V and J are TRBV7-8 and TRBJ2-7, with TRBD2 as a possible D gene (6 bases). The CDR3 spans 15 residues. Between the trimmed V and J ends, which lost 2 bases and 2 bases, there was a span of 13 bases. CDR1 is SGHVS and CDR2 is FQNEAQ in the germline V gene.

This clonotype was detected many times. J is TRBJ2-5 and V is TRBV5-6, with D unclear. The CDR3 sequence is 11 residues long. Germline assignment: CDR1 SGHDT and CDR2 YYEEEE. Trimming removed 6 bases from V and 2 bases from J, with 5 bases in between. This CDR3 is CASTKQETQYF. CDR3 in DNA: TGTGCCAGCACCAAACAAGAGACCCAGTACTTC.

Ten or more counts support this clonotype. Relative to the germline gene, one junction end is altered; a read error may explain this. The genes are TRBV15 and TRBJ2-1, with unresolved D. The length of the CDR3 is 15 residues. Per the germline V gene, CDR1 is LNHNV and CDR2 is YYDKDF (reference sequence). This CDR3 is CATSAKTDSYNEQFF. DNA for the CDR3: TGTGCTACCAGCGCCAAGACTGACTCCTACAATGAGCAGTTCTTC.

The gene calls are TRBV9 and TRBJ1-6; D is uncertain. There are 13 residues in the CDR3. Germline V gene data show CDR1 as SGDLS and CDR2 as YYNGEE. Between the trimmed V and J ends, which lost 3 bases and 8 bases, there was a span of 9 bases. The CDR3 DNA reads TGTGCCAGCAGCGCAAGTGGCGATTCACCCCTCCACTTT. Translated: CASSASGDSPLHF. Full variable domain (outside the CDR3, taken from reference TRBV9 and TRBJ1-6): DSGVTQTPKHLITATGQRVTLRCSPRSGDLSVYWYQQSLDQGLQFLIQYYNGEERAKGNILERFSAQQFPDLHSELNLSSLELGDSALYFCASSASGDSPLHFGNGTRLTVT.

This clonotype occurred many times. The genes are TRBV5-1 and TRBJ2-7; D possibly corresponds to TRBD2 (5 bases). This CDR3 region has 13 residues. Deletions cut 3 bases from V and 2 bases from J, with 9 bases between. Germline loops: CDR1 SGHRS, CDR2 YFSETQ. CDR3 sequence: CASSSGVTYEQYF. The CDR3 DNA follows: TGCGCCAGCAGCTCCGGGGTAACCTACGAGCAGTACTTC.